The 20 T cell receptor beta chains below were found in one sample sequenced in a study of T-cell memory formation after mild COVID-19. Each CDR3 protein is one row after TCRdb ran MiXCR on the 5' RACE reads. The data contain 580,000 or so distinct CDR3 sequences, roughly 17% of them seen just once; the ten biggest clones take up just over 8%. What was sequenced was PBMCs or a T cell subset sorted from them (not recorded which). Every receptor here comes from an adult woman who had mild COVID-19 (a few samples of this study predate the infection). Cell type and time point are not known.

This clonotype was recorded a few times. In DNA form, the CDR3 reads TGTGCCAGCAGTTACCTTGTTACCAATGAGCAGTTCTTC. Translating gives CASSYLVTNEQFF. J is TRBJ2-1 and V is TRBV7-9, with D unresolved. Germline loops: CDR1 SEHNR, CDR2 FQNEAQ (reference sequence). The CDR3 spans 13 residues. Trimming stripped 6 bases from V and 6 bases from J, with 12 bases between.

The CDR3 DNA is TGTGCCAGCAGTCCAACTGAGACAGGGTTTGGGGCCAACGTCCTGACTTTC. Translation gives CASSPTETGFGANVLTF. This rearrangement joins TRBV27 to TRBJ2-6; 7 positions match TRBD1. CDR1 is MNHEY and CDR2 is SMNVEV in the germline V gene (reference sequence). V lost 5 bases and J lost 3; bases outside the gene matches: 10. The CDR3 runs 17 residues. Supplemented by reference TRBV27 and TRBJ2-6, the full variable domain reads EAQVTQNPRYLITVTGKKLTVTCSQNMNHEYMSWYRQDPGLGLRQIYYSMNVEVTDKGDVPEGYKVSRKEKRNFPLILESPSPNQTSLYFCASSPTETGFGANVLTFGAGSRLTVL.

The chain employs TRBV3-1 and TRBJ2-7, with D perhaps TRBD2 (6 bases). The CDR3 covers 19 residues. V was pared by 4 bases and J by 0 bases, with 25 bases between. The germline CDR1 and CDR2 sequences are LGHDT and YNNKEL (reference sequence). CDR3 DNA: TGTGCCAGCAGCCCCACTTTCCCGTGGGGGTCCGGGAGCTCCTACGAGCAGTACTTC. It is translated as CASSPTFPWGSGSSYEQYF.

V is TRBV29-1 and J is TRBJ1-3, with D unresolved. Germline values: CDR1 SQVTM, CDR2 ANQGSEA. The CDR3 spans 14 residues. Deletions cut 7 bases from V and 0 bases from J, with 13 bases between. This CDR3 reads CSGMDPNSGNTIYF. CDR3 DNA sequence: TGCAGCGGAATGGATCCAAACTCTGGAAACACCATATATTTT. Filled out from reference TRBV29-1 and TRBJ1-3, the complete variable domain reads SAVISQKPSRDICQRGTSLTIQCQVDSQVTMMFWYRQQPGQSLTLIATANQGSEATYESGFVIDKFPISRPNLTFSTLTVSNMSPEDSSIYLCSGMDPNSGNTIYFGEGSWLTVV.

The DNA for the CDR3 is TGTGCCAGCAGCCAAGATCAGCTTAGAGGACATAGAGGGACCCAGTACTTC. This sequence encodes CASSQDQLRGHRGTQYF. The chain links TRBV3-1 to TRBJ2-5; D is perhaps TRBD1 (5 bases). V was trimmed by 0 bases and J by 7 bases, leaving 21 bases between them. The V gene's germline CDR1 is LGHDT and CDR2 YNNKEL (reference sequence). The CDR3 is 17 residues long.

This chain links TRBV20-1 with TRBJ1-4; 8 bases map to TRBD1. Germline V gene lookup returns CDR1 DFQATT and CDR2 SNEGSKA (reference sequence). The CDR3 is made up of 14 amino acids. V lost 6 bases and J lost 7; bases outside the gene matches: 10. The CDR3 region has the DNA TGCAGTGCCCCCCGCCGACAGGGGAGTGAAAAACTGTTTTTT. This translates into CSAPRRQGSEKLFF.

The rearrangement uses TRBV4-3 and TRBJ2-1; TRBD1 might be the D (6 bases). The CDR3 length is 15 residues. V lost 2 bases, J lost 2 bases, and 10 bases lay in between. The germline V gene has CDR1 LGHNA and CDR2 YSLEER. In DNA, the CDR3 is TGCGCCAGCAGCCAATTGCAGGGGCCCTACAATGAGCAGTTCTTC. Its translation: CASSQLQGPYNEQFF.

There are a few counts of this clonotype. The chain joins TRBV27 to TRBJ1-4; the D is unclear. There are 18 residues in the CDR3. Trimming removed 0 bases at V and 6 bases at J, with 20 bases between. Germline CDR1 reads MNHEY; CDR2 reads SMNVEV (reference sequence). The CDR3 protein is CASSLSGSGEIHHEKLFF. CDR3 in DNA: TGTGCCAGCAGTTTATCCGGGAGCGGGGAGATCCACCATGAAAAACTGTTTTTT.

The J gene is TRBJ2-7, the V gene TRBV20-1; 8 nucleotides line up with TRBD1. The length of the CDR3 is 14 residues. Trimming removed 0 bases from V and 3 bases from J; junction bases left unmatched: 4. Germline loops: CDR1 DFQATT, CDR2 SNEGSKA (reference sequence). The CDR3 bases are TGCAGTGCTAGAGATACTGGACAGGGCTACGAGCAGTACTTC. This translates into CSARDTGQGYEQYF.

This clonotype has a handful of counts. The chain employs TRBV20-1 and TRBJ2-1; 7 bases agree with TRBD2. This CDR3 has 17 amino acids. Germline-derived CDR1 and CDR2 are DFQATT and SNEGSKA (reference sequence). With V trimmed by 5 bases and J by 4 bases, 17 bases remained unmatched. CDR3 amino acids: CSAPTGSTAGPYNEQFF. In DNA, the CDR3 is TGCAGTGCTCCCACCGGGTCCACAGCGGGGCCGTACAATGAGCAGTTCTTC.

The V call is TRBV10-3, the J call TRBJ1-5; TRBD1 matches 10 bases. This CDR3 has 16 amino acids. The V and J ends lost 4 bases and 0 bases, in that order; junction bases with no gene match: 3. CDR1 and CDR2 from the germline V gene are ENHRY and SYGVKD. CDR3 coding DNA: TGTGCCATCAGTGCGGGACAGGGGATTAGCAATCAGCCCCAGCATTTT. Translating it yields CAISAGQGISNQPQHF.

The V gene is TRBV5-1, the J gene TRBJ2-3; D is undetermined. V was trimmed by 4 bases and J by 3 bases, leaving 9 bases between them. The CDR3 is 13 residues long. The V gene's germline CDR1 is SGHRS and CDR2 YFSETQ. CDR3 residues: CASSRIGTDTQYF. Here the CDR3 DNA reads TGCGCCAGCAGCCGAATAGGAACAGATACGCAGTATTTT. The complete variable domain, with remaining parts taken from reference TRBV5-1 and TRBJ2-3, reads KAGVTQTPRYLIKTRGQQVTLSCSPISGHRSVSWYQQTPGQGLQFLFEYFSETQRNKGNFPGRFSGRQFSNSRSEMNVSTLELGDSALYLCASSRIGTDTQYFGPGTRLTVL.

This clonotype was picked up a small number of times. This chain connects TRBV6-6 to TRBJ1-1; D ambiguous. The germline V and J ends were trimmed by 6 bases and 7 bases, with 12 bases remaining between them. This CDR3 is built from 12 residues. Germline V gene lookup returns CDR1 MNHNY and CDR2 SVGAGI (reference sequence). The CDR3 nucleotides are TGTGCCAGCAGGTCATTGCCAGATGAAGCTTTCTTT. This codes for CASRSLPDEAFF.

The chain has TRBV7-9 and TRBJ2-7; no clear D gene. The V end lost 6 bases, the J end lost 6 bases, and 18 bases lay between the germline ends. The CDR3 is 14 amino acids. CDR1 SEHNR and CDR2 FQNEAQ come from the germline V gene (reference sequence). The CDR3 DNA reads TGTGCCAGCAGGAAGACGTCCGGGTTGGGCGAGCAGTACTTC. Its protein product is CASRKTSGLGEQYF. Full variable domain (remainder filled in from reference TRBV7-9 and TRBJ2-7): DTGVSQNPRHKITKRGQNVTFRCDPISEHNRLYWYRQTLGQGPEFLTYFQNEAQLEKSRLLSDRFSAERPKGSFSTLEIQRTEQGDSAMYLCASRKTSGLGEQYFGPGTRLTVT.

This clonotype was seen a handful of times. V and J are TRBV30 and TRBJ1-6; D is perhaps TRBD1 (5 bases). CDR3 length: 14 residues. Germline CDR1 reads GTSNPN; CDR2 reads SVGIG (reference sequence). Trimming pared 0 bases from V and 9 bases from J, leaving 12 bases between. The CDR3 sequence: CAWSVQDHRSPLHF. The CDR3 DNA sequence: TGTGCCTGGAGTGTACAGGATCATCGTTCACCCCTCCACTTT.

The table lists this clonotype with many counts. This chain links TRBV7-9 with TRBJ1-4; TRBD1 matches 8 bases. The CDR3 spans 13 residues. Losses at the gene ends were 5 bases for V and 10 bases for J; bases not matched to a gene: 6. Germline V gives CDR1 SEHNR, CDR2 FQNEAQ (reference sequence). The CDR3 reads CASSAGQDGKLFF. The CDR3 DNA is TGTGCCAGCAGCGCGGGACAGGATGGAAAACTGTTTTTT.

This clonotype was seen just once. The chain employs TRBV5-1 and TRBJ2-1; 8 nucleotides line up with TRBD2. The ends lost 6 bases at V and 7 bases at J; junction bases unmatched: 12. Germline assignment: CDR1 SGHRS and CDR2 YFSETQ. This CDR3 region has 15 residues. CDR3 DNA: TGCGCCAGCACAACTTCTCTCGGGGGGGCTAATGAGCAGTTCTTC. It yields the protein CASTTSLGGANEQFF.

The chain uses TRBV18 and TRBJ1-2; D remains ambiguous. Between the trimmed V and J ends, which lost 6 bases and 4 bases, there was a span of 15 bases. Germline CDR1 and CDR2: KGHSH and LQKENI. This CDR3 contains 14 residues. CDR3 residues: CASSDGLEAYGYTF. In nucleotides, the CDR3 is TGTGCCAGCTCCGACGGACTGGAGGCCTATGGCTACACCTTC.

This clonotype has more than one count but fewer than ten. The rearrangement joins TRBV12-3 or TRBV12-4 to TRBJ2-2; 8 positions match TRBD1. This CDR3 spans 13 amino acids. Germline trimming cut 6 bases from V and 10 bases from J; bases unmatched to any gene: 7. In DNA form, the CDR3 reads TGTGCCAGCAGGAAGACAGGGGAGGTGGAGCTGTTTTTT. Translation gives CASRKTGEVELFF.

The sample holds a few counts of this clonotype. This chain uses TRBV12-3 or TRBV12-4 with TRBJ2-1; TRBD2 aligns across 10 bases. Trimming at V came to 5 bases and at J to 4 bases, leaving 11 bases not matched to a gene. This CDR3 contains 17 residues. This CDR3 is CASSPRVAGGFYNEQFF. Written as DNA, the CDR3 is TGTGCCAGCAGTCCTCGGGTAGCGGGGGGATTTTACAATGAGCAGTTCTTC.